This record concerns one T cell receptor (beta chain) sequence. Its antigen remains unknown. This entry is derived from a study of graft-versus-host responses after intestinal transplantation. Trimming left V 3 bases short and J 7 bases short, with 10 bases between. Germline assignment: CDR1 PRHDT and CDR2 FYEKMQ (reference sequence). The CDR3 is 14 amino acids. Method: immunoSEQ multiplex PCR; TCRdb's copy keeps in-frame clones and lacks some. This sample yields approximately 90,000 clones, of which 92% are seen a single time; around 0.38% belongs to the top ten. This clonotype originated in a human donor who was the organ donor for an intestinal transplant. The V gene is TRBV13, the J gene TRBJ1-6; a weak D match, TRBD1 (5 bases). The sequenced sample was unstimulated CD8+ T cells sorted from spleen or lymph node cells, obtained before transplant. The chain's CDR3 is CASSLGGKNSPLHF. CDR3 sequence (DNA): TGTGCCAGCAGCTTGGGGGGAAAAAATTCACCCCTCCACTTT.